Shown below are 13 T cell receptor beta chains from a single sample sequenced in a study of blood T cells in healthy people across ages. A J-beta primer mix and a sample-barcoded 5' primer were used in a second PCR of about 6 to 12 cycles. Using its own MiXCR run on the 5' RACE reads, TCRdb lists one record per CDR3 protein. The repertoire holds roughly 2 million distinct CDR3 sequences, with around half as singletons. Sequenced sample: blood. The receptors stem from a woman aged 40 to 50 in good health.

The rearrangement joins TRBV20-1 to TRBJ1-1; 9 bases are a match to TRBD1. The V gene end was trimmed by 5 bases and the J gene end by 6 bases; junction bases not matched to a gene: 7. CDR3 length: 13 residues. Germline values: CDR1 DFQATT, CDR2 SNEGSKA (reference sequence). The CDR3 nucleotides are TGCAGTGCTGGGGACAGGGTAAAGGCTGAAGCTTTCTTT. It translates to CSAGDRVKAEAFF.

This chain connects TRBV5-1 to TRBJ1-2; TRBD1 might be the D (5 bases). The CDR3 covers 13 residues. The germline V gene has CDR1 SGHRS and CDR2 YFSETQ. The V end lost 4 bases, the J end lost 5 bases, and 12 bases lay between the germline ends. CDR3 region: CASSGGEFYGYTF. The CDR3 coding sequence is TGCGCCAGCAGCGGGGGGGAGTTTTATGGCTACACCTTC.

CDR3 residues: CASSPPTSQETQYF. CDR3 nucleotide sequence: TGTGCCAGCTCACCACCGACTAGTCAAGAGACCCAGTACTTC. The gene calls are TRBV18 and TRBJ2-5, with D possibly being TRBD2 (6 bases). Per germline, CDR1 KGHSH and CDR2 LQKENI. Trimming stripped 0 bases from V and 2 bases from J, with 7 bases between. CDR3 length: 14 residues. Looking up the rest from reference TRBV18 and TRBJ2-5 gives the full variable domain: NAGVMQNPRHLVRRRGQEARLRCSPMKGHSHVYWYRQLPEEGLKFMVYLQKENIIDESGMPKERFSAEFPKEGPSILRIQQVVRGDSAAYFCASSPPTSQETQYFGPGTRLLVL.

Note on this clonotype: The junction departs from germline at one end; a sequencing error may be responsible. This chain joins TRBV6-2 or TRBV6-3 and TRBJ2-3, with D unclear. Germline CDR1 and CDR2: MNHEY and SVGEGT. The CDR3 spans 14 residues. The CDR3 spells CASSYSLVGDAQYF. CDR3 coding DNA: TGTGCCAGCAGTTACTCGCTTGTTGGAGATGCGCAGTATTTT.

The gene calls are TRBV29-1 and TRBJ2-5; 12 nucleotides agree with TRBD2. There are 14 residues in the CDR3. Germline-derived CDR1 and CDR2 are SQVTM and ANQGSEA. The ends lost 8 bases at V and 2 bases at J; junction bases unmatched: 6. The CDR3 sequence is CSPRLAGAQETQYF. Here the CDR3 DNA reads TGCAGCCCGAGACTAGCGGGGGCACAAGAGACCCAGTACTTC. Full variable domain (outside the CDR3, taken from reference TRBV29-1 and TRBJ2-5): SAVISQKPSRDICQRGTSLTIQCQVDSQVTMMFWYRQQPGQSLTLIATANQGSEATYESGFVIDKFPISRPNLTFSTLTVSNMSPEDSSIYLCSPRLAGAQETQYFGPGTRLLVL.

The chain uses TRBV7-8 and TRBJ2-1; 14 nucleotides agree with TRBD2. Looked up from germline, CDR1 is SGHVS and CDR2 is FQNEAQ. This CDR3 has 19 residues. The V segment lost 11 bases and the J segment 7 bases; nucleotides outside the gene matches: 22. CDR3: CAGTIWRAGLAGGVNEQFF. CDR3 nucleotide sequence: TGTGCCGGCACCATCTGGCGGGCAGGACTAGCGGGGGGCGTGAATGAGCAGTTCTTC.

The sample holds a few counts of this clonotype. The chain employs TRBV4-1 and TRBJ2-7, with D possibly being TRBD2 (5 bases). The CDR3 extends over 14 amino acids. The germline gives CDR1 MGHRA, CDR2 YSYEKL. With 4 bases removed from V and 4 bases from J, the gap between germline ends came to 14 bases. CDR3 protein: CASSLTTRAYEQYF. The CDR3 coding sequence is TGCGCCAGCAGCCTAACCACGAGGGCTTACGAGCAGTACTTC.

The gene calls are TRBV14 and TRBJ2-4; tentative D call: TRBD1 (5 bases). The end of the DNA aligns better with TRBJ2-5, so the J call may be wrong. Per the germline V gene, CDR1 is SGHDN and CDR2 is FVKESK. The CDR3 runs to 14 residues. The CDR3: CASSQDIVFETQYF. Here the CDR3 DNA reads TGTGCCAGCAGCCAGGACATAGTATTCGAGACCCAGTACTTC.

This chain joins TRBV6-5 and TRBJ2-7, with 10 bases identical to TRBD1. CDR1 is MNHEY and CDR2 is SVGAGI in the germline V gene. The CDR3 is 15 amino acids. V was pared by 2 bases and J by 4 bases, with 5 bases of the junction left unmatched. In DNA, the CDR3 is TGTGCCAGCAGTTACGGGACAGGGGCCGGATACGAGCAGTACTTC. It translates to CASSYGTGAGYEQYF.

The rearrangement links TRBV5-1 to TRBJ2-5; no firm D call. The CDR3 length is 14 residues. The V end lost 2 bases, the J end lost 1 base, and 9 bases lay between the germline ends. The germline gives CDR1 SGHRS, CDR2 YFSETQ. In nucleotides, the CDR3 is TGCGCCAGCAGCTTATTAGCTTCCCAAGAGACCCAGTACTTC. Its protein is CASSLLASQETQYF.

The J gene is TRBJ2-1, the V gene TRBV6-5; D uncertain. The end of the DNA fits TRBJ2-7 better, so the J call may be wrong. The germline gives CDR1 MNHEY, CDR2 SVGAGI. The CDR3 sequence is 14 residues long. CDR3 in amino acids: CASSPGGEANEQYF. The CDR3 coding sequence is TGTGCCAGCAGTCCGGGTGGGGAAGCGAATGAGCAGTACTTC.

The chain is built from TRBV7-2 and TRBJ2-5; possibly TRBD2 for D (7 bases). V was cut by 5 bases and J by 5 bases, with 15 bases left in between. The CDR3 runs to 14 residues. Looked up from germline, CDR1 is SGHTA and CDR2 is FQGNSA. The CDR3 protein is CASSLHRGAETQYF. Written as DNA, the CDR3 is TGTGCCAGCAGCCTCCATCGGGGGGCGGAGACCCAGTACTTC.

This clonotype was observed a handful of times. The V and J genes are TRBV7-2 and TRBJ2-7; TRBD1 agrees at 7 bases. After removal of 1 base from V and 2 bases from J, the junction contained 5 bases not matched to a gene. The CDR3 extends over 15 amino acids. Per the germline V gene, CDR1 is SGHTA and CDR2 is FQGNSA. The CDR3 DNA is TGTGCCAGCAGCTTAGGGACAGGCGTCACCTACGAGCAGTACTTC. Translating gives CASSLGTGVTYEQYF.